The clone carrying this TCR beta chain came up a few times. As yet, its antigen is unknown. The data stem from a study of T cell responses to AZD1222 COVID-19 vaccine. Study results and limitations: Increased Spike-specific TCR breadth and depth were observed after two AZD1222 doses. Clonal diversity was possibly underestimated, and white British individuals and females predominated among donors. The study reported that nearly half of spike-specific TCRs target unmutated variant regions. Spike as a whole was targeted by vaccine-associated CD4 TCRs, dominant at 160-218 and 743-854.

Assay used: immunoSEQ multiplex PCR; TCRdb lists only in-frame clones, some missing. The sample includes more than 85,000 clones, around 90% of them seen just once. Germline CDR1 is SGHVS and CDR2 is FQNEAQ. V lost 0 bases, J lost 3 bases, and 12 bases lay in between. The CDR3 totals 15 residues. Sample: peripheral blood, taken on day 0 of MenACWY control vaccination. This clonotype originated in an adult in good health. This chain connects TRBV7-8 to TRBJ2-7; D gene uncertain. DNA of the CDR3: TGTGCCAGCAGCTTAGCTTACGGTGCCCACTACGAGCAGTACTTC. Translating it yields CASSLAYGAHYEQYF. The entire variable domain, with the rest obtained from reference TRBV7-8 and TRBJ2-7, is as follows: GAGVSQSPRYKVAKRGQDVALRCDPISGHVSLFWYQQALGQGPEFLTYFQNEAQLDKSGLPSDRFFAERPEGSVSTLKIQRTQQEDSAVYLCASSLAYGAHYEQYFGPGTRLTVT.